This T cell receptor (beta chain) came from a study of glioma-infiltrating T cells after dendritic cell vaccination. For the study at large: Dendritic cells derived from monocytes and pulsed with autologous tumor lysate formed the vaccine.

Data came from immunoSEQ multiplex PCR; TCRdb stores just in-frame clones and leaves some out. The sample lists roughly 100,000 clones, around 90% seen once, with roughly 2.5% in the top ten. Sample time point: after dendritic cell vaccination, including at tumor progression/relapse. No glioblastoma patient carried an isocitrate dehydrogenase mutation. This CDR3 spans 16 amino acids. The J segment lost 2 bases and the V segment lost 0 bases, leaving 6 bases of the junction unmatched. This TCR derives from a human donor with glioblastoma. Material: blood, obtained after dendritic cell vaccination. The chain is built from TRBV5-7 and TRBJ2-5, with 8 bases fitting TRBD2. TRBV5-7 is an ORF, with its function uncertain. The CDR3 loop is CASSLVLAERQETQYF. DNA of the CDR3: TGTGCCAGCAGCTTGGTACTAGCGGAGCGACAAGAGACCCAGTACTTC.